A selection of T cell receptor beta chains follows, all from one sample in a study of cytomegalovirus exposure and HLA in healthy donors. TCRdb's copy holds only in-frame clones and misses some; the assay was immunoSEQ multiplex PCR. The sample shows about 55,000 clones, over 55% of them seen only once. The sequencing sample was made of PBMCs. These receptors were obtained from a man aged 35 to 55 in good health and CMV-seropositive. The CDR3 runs from the conserved cysteine through the conserved F or W. A D gene is named only where the DNA matches it firmly. Some rows have no size entry. The others give once, few or many, or a class for an expanded clone.

J gene | clone size | D gene | V gene | CDR3 DNA | CDR3 protein
TRBJ1-4 | NA | NA | TRBV7-2 | TGTGCCAGCAGCTTAGACACGGGGGAAACTAATGAAAAACTGTTTTTT | CASSLDTGETNEKLFF
TRBJ2-2 | NA | TRBD2 | TRBV2 | TGTGCCAGCAGGCCCCAAGTAGCGGGGGCGAACACCGGGGAGCTGTTTTTT | CASRPQVAGANTGELFF
TRBJ1-1 | NA | NA | TRBV6-5 | TGTGCCAGCAGTTACCTTCCTATGAACACTGAAGCTTTCTTT | CASSYLPMNTEAFF
TRBJ1-4 | few | NA | TRBV7-9 | TGTGCCAGCATCAGTGGCGGGCCTAATGAAAAACTGTTTTTT | CASISGGPNEKLFF
TRBJ1-6 | NA | NA | TRBV4-1 | TGCGCCAGCAGCCCGAGACAGTTCAGCTCCTATAATTCACCCCTCCACTTT | CASSPRQFSSYNSPLHF
TRBJ2-7 | NA | TRBD1 | TRBV11-2 | TGTGCCAGCAGCCGTTTAGGTGGGACAGGGGGTTACGAGCAGTACTTC | CASSRLGGTGGYEQYF
TRBJ2-7 | NA | NA | TRBV28 | TGTGCCAGCCTGACAGGAACCTACGAGCAGTACTTC | CASLTGTYEQYF
TRBJ1-6 | few | NA | TRBV19 | TGTGCCAGTAGTATCCAGGGCGCGAGCTCCTATAATTCACCCCTCCACTTT | CASSIQGASSYNSPLHF
TRBJ2-2 | NA | NA | TRBV4-3 | TGCGCCAGCAGCACCGCCGGAGGCGGGGAGCTGTTTTTT | CASSTAGGGELFF
TRBJ1-2 | NA | TRBD1 | TRBV4-1 | TGCGCCAGCAGCCTGACAGGGGAAGGTCTCTATGGCTACACCTTC | CASSLTGEGLYGYTF
TRBJ1-5 | NA | NA | TRBV5-6 | TGTGCCAGCAGCCGTTCTCCACAATATAGCAATCAGCCCCAGCATTTT | CASSRSPQYSNQPQHF
TRBJ1-4 | NA | NA | TRBV20-1 | TGCAGTGCTCGAGGCGGGGGAAAACTGTTTTTT | CSARGGGKLFF
TRBJ2-5 | once | NA | TRBV20-1 | TGCAGTGGCGGATTCCAAGAGACCCAGTACTTC | CSGGFQETQYF
TRBJ1-5 | NA | TRBD1 | TRBV9 | TGTGCCAGCAGCGTAGGGTCAGGGGGCTCGCCCCAGCATTTT | CASSVGSGGSPQHF
TRBJ2-3 | NA | TRBD1 | TRBV19 | TGTGCCAGTAGTATAGGGCGGACAGGGAGCACAGATACGCAGTATTTT | CASSIGRTGSTDTQYF
TRBJ2-7 | NA | NA | TRBV13 | TGTGCCAGCAGCTTAAGGGGACAAGGAACACTCAGCTCCTACGAGCAGTACTTC | CASSLRGQGTLSSYEQYF
TRBJ2-3 | NA | TRBD1 | TRBV7-9 | TGTGCCAGCAGCTTAGGTGCCGCAGGGGGCGTAGATACGCAGTATTTT | CASSLGAAGGVDTQYF
TRBJ2-3 | NA | TRBD2 | TRBV29-1 | TGCAGCTTCCGGGACTATCGCACAGATACGCAGTATTTT | CSFRDYRTDTQYF
TRBJ1-2 | NA | NA | TRBV5-6 | TGTGCCAGCAGCTTGTTGGGGGGGACTACGCTTGACTATGGCTACACCTTC | CASSLLGGTTLDYGYTF
TRBJ2-3 | NA | TRBD2 | TRBV5-4 | TGTGCCAGCAGCTTAGGACTAGCTGGAGATACGCAGTATTTT | CASSLGLAGDTQYF
TRBJ1-2 | NA | NA | TRBV6-5 | TGTGCCAGCGGCGGTTCGAACTATGGCTACACCTTC | CASGGSNYGYTF
TRBJ1-3 | NA | NA | TRBV6-1 | TGTGCCAGCAGTGAATTAATCTCTGGAAACACCATATATTTT | CASSELISGNTIYF
TRBJ2-7 | NA | NA | TRBV5-4 | TGTGCCAGCAGCTCCAGGGGCCGGAGCTCCTACGAGCAGTACTTC | CASSSRGRSSYEQYF
TRBJ2-1 | NA | TRBD1 | TRBV5-5 | TGTGCCAGCAAATGGACAGGGGATAGTTATGAGCAGTTCTTC | CASKWTGDSYEQFF
TRBJ1-5 | NA | NA | TRBV6-5 | TGTGCCAGCAGCCGGGGGGGCCATAGCAATCAGCCCCAGCATTTT | CASSRGGHSNQPQHF
TRBJ1-2 | NA | TRBD1 | TRBV7-8 | TGTGCCAGCAGCCTCGGGACAGCTGAGGTGGCTAACTATGGCTACACCTTC | CASSLGTAEVANYGYTF
TRBJ2-3 | NA | NA | TRBV4-3 | TGCGCCAGCAGCCAATACAAGACAGCGTCTAGCACAGATACGCAGTATTTT | CASSQYKTASSTDTQYF
TRBJ2-1 | NA | TRBD1 | TRBV6-6 | TGTGCCAGCATCCCGGACAGGGCAGGGAATGAGCAGTTCTTC | CASIPDRAGNEQFF
TRBJ1-2 | once | NA | TRBV7-8 | TGTGCCAGCAGCTTAGTAACTGCATTCTCAAATCTCGACTATGGCTACACCTTC | CASSLVTAFSNLDYGYTF
TRBJ2-7 | NA | TRBD1 | TRBV27 | TGTGCTTCTCAAAAGGACAGGGGACCAGCCTACGAGCAGTACTTC | CASQKDRGPAYEQYF
TRBJ1-6 | NA | NA | TRBV7-3 | TGTGCCAGCAGCTTACAGGGAAGTTATAATTCACCCCTCCACTTT | CASSLQGSYNSPLHF
TRBJ2-1 | NA | TRBD2 | TRBV5-1 | TGCGCCAGCAGTAGAAGCGGGGGGAGCTCCTACAATGAGCAGTTCTTC | CASSRSGGSSYNEQFF
TRBJ2-7 | NA | NA | TRBV21-1 | TGTGCCAGCAGCAAAGCGGCAGGACAGGGGGCAACCTACGAGCAGTACTTC | CASSKAAGQGATYEQYF
TRBJ2-3 | NA | TRBD1 | TRBV5-1 | TGCGCCAGCAGCTTGCGCCAGGGGGAGGATACGCAGTATTTT | CASSLRQGEDTQYF
TRBJ2-5 | few | TRBD1 | TRBV5-1 | TGCGCCAGCAGCTTGGTCACCGGGACAGCTAAGAAGACCCAGTACTTC | CASSLVTGTAKKTQYF
TRBJ1-1 | NA | NA | TRBV18 | TGTGCCAGCTCACCCGGACACAGTCAGGGCACTGAAGCTTTCTTT | CASSPGHSQGTEAFF
TRBJ2-3 | once | TRBD2 | TRBV6-5 | TGTGCCAGCAGGAGGAACGGGGGGGCTGCAGATACGCAGTATTTT | CASRRNGGAADTQYF
TRBJ1-4 | few | TRBD1 | TRBV19 | TGTGCCAGTATCCCCACGGGACAGGGGGCTGAAAAACTGTTTTTT | CASIPTGQGAEKLFF
TRBJ2-3 | NA | NA | TRBV5-1 | TGCGCCAGCAGCTTGTTACAGGACACAGATACGCAGTATTTT | CASSLLQDTDTQYF
TRBJ1-5 | NA | NA | TRBV30 | TGTGCCTGGAGTGGGCAGGGGATTAAAGCCCAGCATTTT | CAWSGQGIKAQHF
TRBJ1-5 | NA | NA | TRBV7-9 | TGTGCCAGCAGACAAGATAGCAATCAGCCCCAGCATTTT | CASRQDSNQPQHF
TRBJ1-2 | NA | NA | TRBV9 | TGTGCCAGCAGCCCAATCCCGGGGGGCGCCTATGGCTACACCTTC | CASSPIPGGAYGYTF
TRBJ2-5 | NA | TRBD1 | TRBV29-1 | TGCAGCGCCCGACAGGGAACAGAGACCCAGTACTTC | CSARQGTETQYF
TRBJ1-5 | NA | NA | TRBV6-6 | TGTGCCTCAGAGGGCGGGAGGAGCAATCAGCCCCAGCATTTT | CASEGGRSNQPQHF
TRBJ1-1 | once | NA | TRBV4-3 | TGCGCCAGCAGCCCTTTTAGGGGTTTGAACACTGAAGCTTTCTTT | CASSPFRGLNTEAFF
TRBJ1-2 | once | NA | TRBV2 | TGTGCCAGTAGTGTTGGTGGAGGATACTATGGCTACACCTTC | CASSVGGGYYGYTF
TRBJ1-6 | NA | NA | TRBV5-1 | TGCGCCAGCAGCTTCCCTAGAGGGAGGGGAGACCCGGGGTGGGTGGCACCCCTCCACTTT | CASSFPRGRGDPGWVAPLHF
TRBJ2-1 | NA | TRBD1 | TRBV4-2 | TGTGCCAGCACCAAAACCCAGGGACAGGGAAAGTTCAATGAGCAGTTCTTC | CASTKTQGQGKFNEQFF
TRBJ2-2 | NA | NA | TRBV6-5 | TGTGCCAGCAGCAGATCAGGGGTTAACACCGGGGAGCTGTTTTTT | CASSRSGVNTGELFF